Shown below are 13 T cell receptor beta chains from a single sample sequenced in a study of CD8 T cells in Susac syndrome. RNA, at roughly 0.45 to 1 ug, was reverse transcribed with random hexamers. TCRdb analysed the immunoSEQ multiplex PCR reads with MiXCR anew, one entry per CDR3 protein. The table has 40,000 to 55,000 distinct CDR3 sequences, approximately 92% seen once. Material for sequencing was CD8+ T cells from PBMCs. These TCRs come from a human donor in good health.

The CDR3 sequence: CASSLMGNTEAFF. CDR3 sequence (DNA): TGCGCCAGCAGCCTAATGGGGAACACTGAAGCTTTCTTT. The gene calls are TRBV4-3 and TRBJ1-1, with D uncertain. V lost 4 bases, J lost 1 base, and 7 bases lay in between. This CDR3 has 13 residues. The V gene's germline CDR1 is LGHNA and CDR2 YSLEER.

The rearrangement links TRBV12-5 to TRBJ2-5; no clear D gene. With 3 bases removed from V and 2 bases from J, the gap between germline ends came to 7 bases. The CDR3 length is 13 residues. Germline V gives CDR1 LGHNT, CDR2 FRNRAP. The DNA for the CDR3 is TGTGCTAGTGGTTTAGGCGGTCAAGAGACCCAGTACTTC. Translating it yields CASGLGGQETQYF.

The chain couples TRBV5-6 to TRBJ2-7; the match to TRBD2 covers 8 bases. Germline CDR1 is SGHDT and CDR2 is YYEEEE. This CDR3 region has 14 residues. J gave up 2 bases and V 5 bases, and 6 bases lay outside the gene matches. Here the CDR3 DNA reads TGTGCCAGCAGTATGGGGACTAGGACCTACGAGCAGTACTTC. Translated, it gives CASSMGTRTYEQYF.

The chain has TRBV30 and TRBJ2-2, with 8 bases that match TRBD1. From germline, CDR1 is GTSNPN and CDR2 SVGIG (reference sequence). This CDR3 has 15 amino acids. The J segment lost 7 bases and the V segment lost 3 bases, leaving 10 bases of the junction unmatched. The CDR3 DNA follows: TGTGCCTGGAGACCCCCGGACAGGGAGGTCGGGGAGCTGTTTTTT. This encodes CAWRPPDREVGELFF. The full variable domain, its missing parts supplied by reference TRBV30 and TRBJ2-2, is SQTIHQWPATLVQPVGSPLSLECTVEGTSNPNLYWYRQAAGRGLQLLFYSVGIGQISSEVPQNLSASRPQDRQFILSSKKLLLSDSGFYLCAWRPPDREVGELFFGEGSRLTVL.

The chain has TRBV14 and TRBJ2-7; D gene unclear. CDR3 size: 13 residues. Germline V gene sequence: CDR1 SGHDN, CDR2 FVKESK. V lost 1 base to trimming and J lost 2 bases, with 6 bases between them. CDR3 sequence reads: CASSQGRTYEQYF. CDR3 nucleotide sequence: TGTGCCAGCAGCCAAGGACGGACCTACGAGCAGTACTTC. Based on the CDR3 plus reference TRBV14 and TRBJ2-7, the full variable domain is EAGVTQFPSHSVIEKGQTVTLRCDPISGHDNLYWYRRVMGKEIKFLLHFVKESKQDESGMPNNRFLAERTGGTYSTLKVQPAELEDSGVYFCASSQGRTYEQYFGPGTRLTVT.

CDR3 loop: CASSEPPGVEQYF. CDR3 in DNA: TGTGCCAGCAGTGAGCCCCCCGGGGTCGAGCAGTACTTC. The V and J genes are TRBV2 and TRBJ2-7, with D maybe TRBD2 (5 bases). The CDR3 covers 13 residues. The germline V and J ends were trimmed by 3 bases and 6 bases, with 12 bases remaining between them. CDR1 is SNHLY, CDR2 FYNNEI, per germline.

CDR3 protein: CASSFAGGSNTEAFF. In nucleotides, the CDR3 is TGTGCCAGCAGCTTCGCGGGGGGATCTAACACTGAAGCTTTCTTT. V usage is TRBV9 and J usage is TRBJ1-1; D may be TRBD1 (5 bases). Germline V gives CDR1 SGDLS, CDR2 YYNGEE. The CDR3 is 15 residues long. V was shortened by 4 bases and J by 2 bases, with 15 bases between the two germline ends. The entire variable domain, with the rest obtained from reference TRBV9 and TRBJ1-1, is as follows: DSGVTQTPKHLITATGQRVTLRCSPRSGDLSVYWYQQSLDQGLQFLIQYYNGEERAKGNILERFSAQQFPDLHSELNLSSLELGDSALYFCASSFAGGSNTEAFFGQGTRLTVV.

The rearrangement uses TRBV27 and TRBJ1-2, with D maybe TRBD1 (6 bases). CDR3 length: 13 residues. Looked up from germline, CDR1 is MNHEY and CDR2 is SMNVEV (reference sequence). V was clipped by 6 bases and J by 3 bases, with 11 bases between them. CDR3 region: CASRWKGDYGYTF. As DNA, the CDR3 is TGTGCCAGCAGGTGGAAGGGGGACTATGGCTACACCTTC.

The chain is built from TRBV29-1 and TRBJ1-1, with a tentative D call TRBD1 (5 bases). Germline V CDR1 and CDR2: SQVTM, ANQGSEA. V was trimmed by 5 bases and J by 1 base, leaving 17 bases between them. This CDR3 has 15 residues. The CDR3 spells CSVPPGGKSNTEAFF. The CDR3 nucleotides are TGCAGCGTTCCGCCCGGGGGGAAATCGAACACTGAAGCTTTCTTT.

The chain employs TRBV7-9 and TRBJ1-1; no reliable D call. CDR1 is SEHNR and CDR2 is FQNEAQ in the germline V gene (reference sequence). CDR3 length: 13 amino acids. V was cut by 4 bases and J by 5 bases, with 11 bases left in between. The CDR3 DNA sequence: TGTGCCAGCAGCTCGGGGTCGCGGACTGAAGCTTTCTTT. Protein product: CASSSGSRTEAFF.

With respect to this clonotype: The junction departs from the called germline gene at one end, perhaps through a read error. Written as DNA, the CDR3 is TGCGCCAGCAGTTTGGGACAGGGAATGGACGAGCAGTACTTC. This sequence encodes CASSLGQGMDEQYF. The chain couples TRBV5-1 to TRBJ2-7; 9 bases line up with TRBD1. Germline V gene sequence: CDR1 SGHRS, CDR2 YFSETQ. The CDR3 runs 14 residues.

The rearrangement links TRBV5-4 to TRBJ2-7; D is possibly TRBD1 (6 bases). The CDR3 is 15 amino acids. Germline V CDR1 and CDR2: SGHNT, YYREEE (reference sequence). V gave up 5 bases and J gave up 1 base, with 16 bases separating them. CDR3 protein: CASRRWATGSYEQYF. The DNA of the CDR3 is TGTGCCAGCAGGAGGTGGGCGACAGGTTCCTACGAGCAGTACTTC.

This rearrangement joins TRBV2 to TRBJ2-1, with D maybe TRBD1 (6 bases). Germline assignment: CDR1 SNHLY and CDR2 FYNNEI. The CDR3 contains 15 residues. Between the trimmed V and J ends, which lost 4 bases and 3 bases, there was a span of 13 bases. The CDR3 sequence is CASSGGGTIYNEQFF. The CDR3 nucleotides are TGTGCCAGCAGTGGAGGGGGTACCATCTACAATGAGCAGTTCTTC.